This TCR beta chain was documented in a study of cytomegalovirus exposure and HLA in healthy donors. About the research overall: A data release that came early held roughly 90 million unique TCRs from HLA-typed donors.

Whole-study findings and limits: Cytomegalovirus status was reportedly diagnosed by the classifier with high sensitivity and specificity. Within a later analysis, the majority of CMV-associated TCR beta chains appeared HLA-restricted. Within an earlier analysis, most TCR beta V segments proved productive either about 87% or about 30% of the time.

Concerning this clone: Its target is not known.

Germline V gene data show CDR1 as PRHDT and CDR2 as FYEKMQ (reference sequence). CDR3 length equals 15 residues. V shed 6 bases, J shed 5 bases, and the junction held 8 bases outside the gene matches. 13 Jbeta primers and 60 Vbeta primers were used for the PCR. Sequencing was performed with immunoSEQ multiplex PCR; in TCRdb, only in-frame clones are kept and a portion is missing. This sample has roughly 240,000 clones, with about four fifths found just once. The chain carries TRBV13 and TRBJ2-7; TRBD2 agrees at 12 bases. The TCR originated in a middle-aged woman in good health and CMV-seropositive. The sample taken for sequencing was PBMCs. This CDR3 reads CASRQTSGSRDEQYF. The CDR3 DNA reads TGTGCCAGCAGACAGACTAGCGGGAGTAGGGACGAGCAGTACTTC.